The rows below give T cell receptor beta chains drawn from one sample of a study of blood T cell repertoires in COVID-19. Generated by immunoSEQ multiplex PCR, the TCRdb table keeps only in-frame clones and is missing some. The sample has about 200,000 clones; 86% are singletons. Sequenced material: PBMCs or T cells enriched from blood (not recorded which). All receptors come from a man in his forties with acute COVID-19. CDR3s include the opening cysteine and the closing phenylalanine or tryptophan. D genes are given only for firm matches. Size is stated for part of the rows, as once, few or many counts, or as a class when the clone is expanded.

V,J,D,size,CDR3,DNA
TRBV7-6,TRBJ1-3,NA,NA,CASSLWTVRQSSGNTIYF,TGTGCCAGCAGCTTATGGACAGTGAGGCAGTCCTCTGGAAACACCATATATTTT
TRBV6-5,TRBJ2-7,TRBD1,NA,CASRTRGDRGREQYF,TGTGCCAGTCGAACACGAGGGGACAGGGGCCGGGAGCAGTACTTC
TRBV28,TRBJ2-7,TRBD1,NA,CASSFPGTGLIEQYF,TGTGCCAGCAGTTTCCCCGGGACAGGGCTGATCGAGCAGTACTTC
TRBV28,TRBJ2-7,TRBD2,NA,CASNTPGLAGYEQYF,TGTGCCAGCAATACTCCGGGACTAGCGGGATATGAGCAGTACTTC
TRBV6-5,TRBJ2-7,NA,NA,CASSYSFGTLTYEQYF,TGTGCCAGCAGTTACTCATTCGGGACTTTAACCTACGAGCAGTACTTC
TRBV2,TRBJ2-7,NA,NA,CASSEGQSYEQYF,TGTGCCAGCAGTGAAGGACAGAGCTACGAGCAGTACTTC
TRBV21-1,TRBJ1-6,NA,NA,CASSTRRDRDNSPLHF,TGTGCCAGCAGCACACGGAGGGACAGAGACAATTCACCCCTCCACTTT
TRBV6-1,TRBJ1-2,NA,NA,CASSPSGSHGYTF,TGTGCCAGCAGCCCCTCCGGGTCCCATGGCTACACCTTC
TRBV7-8,TRBJ2-3,NA,NA,CASSLAAGGLSTDTQYF,TGTGCCAGCAGCTTAGCGGCCGGAGGGTTATCCACAGATACGCAGTATTTT
TRBV7-8,TRBJ2-1,NA,NA,CASSPLTGVIGNEQFF,TGTGCCAGCAGCCCCTTGACCGGGGTGATCGGCAATGAGCAGTTCTTC
TRBV5-5,TRBJ2-1,TRBD2,NA,CASSLGLAVTYNEQFF,TGTGCCAGCAGCTTGGGGCTAGCGGTGACGTACAATGAGCAGTTCTTC
TRBV5-4,TRBJ1-2,NA,NA,CASSLGQLLTDGYTF,TGTGCCAGCAGCCTCGGACAGCTCCTCACGGATGGCTACACCTTC
TRBV4-3,TRBJ1-1,TRBD1,few,CASSQRGQGGAAFF,TGCGCCAGCAGCCAGAGAGGACAGGGAGGTGCAGCTTTCTTT
TRBV7-9,TRBJ2-1,TRBD2,NA,CASSWVTGTSIYNEQFF,TGTGCCAGCAGCTGGGTTACCGGGACTAGTATTTACAATGAGCAGTTCTTC
TRBV2,TRBJ2-3,TRBD2,once,CASTSGLAGNTQYF,TGTGCCAGCACCTCGGGACTAGCGGGGAACACGCAGTATTTT
TRBV27,TRBJ2-7,TRBD1,NA,CASGTGSYEQYF,TGTGCCAGCGGGACAGGCTCCTACGAGCAGTACTTC
TRBV19,TRBJ2-2,NA,NA,CASSIGLVGVGELFF,TGTGCCAGTAGTATAGGACTAGTCGGGGTCGGGGAGCTGTTTTTT
TRBV29-1,TRBJ2-1,TRBD2,NA,CSVKRTSGRAGSYNEQFF,TGCAGCGTTAAACGGACTAGCGGGAGGGCTGGATCCTACAATGAGCAGTTCTTC
TRBV27,TRBJ2-6,TRBD1,NA,CASSRPRTGTGANVLTF,TGTGCCAGCAGCCGACCTCGGACAGGGACTGGGGCCAACGTCCTGACTTTC
TRBV7-3,TRBJ2-2,TRBD2,NA,CASTSGIGGTGELFF,TGTGCCAGCACGAGCGGGATAGGTGGCACCGGGGAGCTGTTTTTT
TRBV19,TRBJ2-2,TRBD1,NA,CASSRTGGTGELFF,TGTGCCAGTAGTCGGACAGGGGGCACCGGGGAGCTGTTTTTT
TRBV3-1/TRBV3-2,TRBJ2-3,NA,once,CASSHPVGRTDTQYF,TGTGCCAGCAGCCATCCTGTGGGCCGCACAGATACGCAGTATTTT
TRBV28,TRBJ2-5,NA,NA,CASTGLERETQYF,TGTGCCAGCACCGGACTGGAAAGAGAGACCCAGTACTTC
TRBV27,TRBJ1-1,NA,NA,CASSFGRQAFF,TGTGCCAGCAGTTTCGGTCGTCAAGCTTTCTTT
TRBV7-9,TRBJ2-2,TRBD2,NA,CASSWTSGRAELFF,TGTGCCAGCAGCTGGACTAGCGGGAGGGCGGAGCTGTTTTTT
TRBV4-2,TRBJ2-7,NA,NA,CASSQATGLAYEQYF,TGTGCCAGCAGCCAAGCAACAGGGCTGGCCTACGAGCAGTACTTC
TRBV9,TRBJ1-2,TRBD1,NA,CASSPEGQATLIYGYTF,TGTGCCAGCAGCCCAGAGGGACAGGCCACGCTCATCTATGGCTACACCTTC
TRBV19,TRBJ2-5,TRBD2,NA,CASSTPRGARETQYF,TGTGCCAGTAGTACCCCGCGGGGGGCCCGGGAGACCCAGTACTTC
TRBV6-4,TRBJ2-6,NA,NA,CASSAEDSGANVLTF,TGTGCCAGCAGTGCAGAGGACTCTGGGGCCAACGTCCTGACTTTC
TRBV4-3,TRBJ2-7,TRBD1,few,CASSQVGDRSYEQYF,TGCGCCAGCAGCCAAGTAGGGGACAGATCCTACGAGCAGTACTTC
TRBV4-3,TRBJ1-2,NA,NA,CASSQEKPFGPASYGYTF,TGCGCCAGCAGCCAAGAAAAGCCATTTGGGCCAGCCTCCTATGGCTACACCTTC
TRBV4-1,TRBJ1-1,NA,NA,CASSQFQGIGNTEAFF,TGCGCCAGCAGCCAATTCCAGGGGATTGGGAACACTGAAGCTTTCTTT
TRBV7-9,TRBJ1-3,NA,NA,CASSLHEASGNTIYF,TGTGCCAGCAGCTTGCACGAGGCCTCTGGAAACACCATATATTTT
TRBV5-1,TRBJ2-3,TRBD2,once,CASSLVTSGRNGQYF,TGCGCCAGCAGCTTGGTGACTAGCGGGAGGAACGGGCAGTATTTT
TRBV2,TRBJ2-5,TRBD2,NA,CASGRGSGGGETQYF,TGTGCCAGCGGACGTGGTAGCGGGGGAGGTGAGACCCAGTACTTC
TRBV28,TRBJ1-6,NA,NA,CASSYNRESGGSPLHF,TGTGCCAGCAGTTACAACAGGGAAAGTGGCGGTTCACCCCTCCACTTT
TRBV20-1,TRBJ2-7,NA,NA,CSAQLHYEQYF,TGCAGTGCGCAACTCCACTACGAGCAGTACTTC
TRBV4-1,TRBJ2-7,NA,NA,CASSQDTTVRDEQYF,TGCGCCAGCAGCCAAGACACGACAGTCAGGGACGAGCAGTACTTC
TRBV7-3,TRBJ2-5,TRBD1,NA,CASSSNRGLGETQYF,TGTGCCAGCAGCTCGAACAGGGGGCTAGGCGAGACCCAGTACTTC
TRBV27,TRBJ2-1,TRBD2,few,CASRTTSGRAQYNEQFF,TGTGCCAGCAGGACGACTAGCGGGAGGGCCCAATACAATGAGCAGTTCTTC
TRBV9,TRBJ1-3,NA,NA,CASSVNGYSGNTIYF,TGTGCCAGCAGCGTTAACGGTTACTCTGGAAACACCATATATTTT
TRBV7-9,TRBJ2-7,TRBD2,few,CASSRREGGYEQYF,TGTGCCAGCAGCCGACGGGAGGGCGGCTACGAGCAGTACTTC
TRBV30,TRBJ2-3,TRBD1,NA,CACWGQLGTDTQYF,TGTGCCTGCTGGGGACAGCTTGGGACAGATACGCAGTATTTT
TRBV10-2,TRBJ1-1,NA,few,CASSVAYGDTEAFF,TGCGCCAGCAGTGTAGCCTACGGGGACACTGAAGCTTTCTTT
TRBV23-1,TRBJ2-2,NA,NA,CASSQSNRWTGELFF,TGCGCCAGCAGTCAATCGAACAGGTGGACCGGGGAGCTGTTTTTT
TRBV9,TRBJ2-7,NA,NA,CASSVAFSSYEQYF,TGTGCCAGCAGCGTAGCGTTCAGCTCCTACGAGCAGTACTTC
TRBV15,TRBJ2-7,NA,few,CATSRDLTDEQYF,TGTGCCACCAGCAGAGATCTAACAGACGAGCAGTACTTC
TRBV5-1,TRBJ2-3,TRBD1,NA,CASNRDRAFLPPTDTQYF,TGCGCCAGCAACCGGGACAGGGCTTTCCTCCCCCCCACAGATACGCAGTATTTT
TRBV3-1/TRBV3-2,TRBJ2-2,TRBD2,NA,CASSPGLVWELFF,TGTGCCAGCTCCCCGGGACTAGTCTGGGAGCTGTTTTTT
TRBV5-1,TRBJ2-1,NA,NA,CASSTGTVLNSYNEQFF,TGCGCCAGCAGCACAGGGACGGTGCTAAATTCCTACAATGAGCAGTTCTTC
TRBV28,TRBJ1-3,NA,NA,CASSVQGKSGNTIYF,TGTGCCAGCAGTGTGCAGGGGAAGTCAGGAAACACCATATATTTT
TRBV6-1,TRBJ1-5,NA,NA,CASSEFWGLSNQPQHF,TGTGCCAGCAGTGAATTTTGGGGGCTTAGCAATCAGCCCCAGCATTTT